This TCR beta chain was observed in a study of blood T cell repertoires in COVID-19. Study summary: The United States, Italy and Spain supplied acute and convalescent COVID-19 samples. The analysed material was cDNA or gDNA that came from T cells, B-cell-depleted T cells, or PBMCs.

In the authors' methods: Reference gene primer amplification in the assay estimated nucleated cell counts. Repertoires were generated with immunoSEQ multiplex PCR, while TCRdb's copy carries only in-frame clones and drops some. V and J calls and clone size follow that table, whereas D and trimming were derived from the DNA. The sample lists some 74,000 clones; more than 75% were seen once. Trimming stripped 5 bases from V and 6 bases from J, with 11 bases between. The CDR3 extends over 13 amino acids. From germline, CDR1 is LNHDA and CDR2 SQIVND (reference sequence). The TCR sequence derives from a man between 45 and 60 years old with active COVID-19. The sequenced sample consisted of peripheral blood. The rearrangement links TRBV19 to TRBJ2-1, with D possibly being TRBD2 (6 bases). CDR3 nucleotides: TGTGCCAGTAGTGACGGGGGAGGCAATGAGCAGTTCTTC. It codes for CASSDGGGNEQFF.